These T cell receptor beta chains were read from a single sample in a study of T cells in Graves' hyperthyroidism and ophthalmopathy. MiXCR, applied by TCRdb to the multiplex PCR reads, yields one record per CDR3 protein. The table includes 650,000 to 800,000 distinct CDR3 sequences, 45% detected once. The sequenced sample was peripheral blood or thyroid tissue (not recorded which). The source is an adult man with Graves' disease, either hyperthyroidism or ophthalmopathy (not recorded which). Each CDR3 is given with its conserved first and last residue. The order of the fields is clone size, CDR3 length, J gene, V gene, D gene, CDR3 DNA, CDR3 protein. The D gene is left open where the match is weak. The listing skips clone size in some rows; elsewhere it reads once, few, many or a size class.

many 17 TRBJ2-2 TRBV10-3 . TGTGCCATCAGTGAATTTGTGGGTGCAGCGAACACCGGGGAGCTGTTTTTT CAISEFVGAANTGELFF
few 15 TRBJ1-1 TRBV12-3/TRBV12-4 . TGTGCCAGCAGCCGAGGGACCGCAACGAACACTGAAGCTTTCTTT CASSRGTATNTEAFF
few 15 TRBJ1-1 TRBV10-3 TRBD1 TGTGCCATCAGAGTTGACAGGGGGAGCTACACTGAAGCTTTCTTT CAIRVDRGSYTEAFF
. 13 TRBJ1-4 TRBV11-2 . TGTGCCAGCAATTTCCAAGTGAGTGAAAAACTGTTTTTT CASNFQVSEKLFF
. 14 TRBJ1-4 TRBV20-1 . TGCAGTGCTATTCAGACGGGGGAGGGTGAAAAACTGTTTTTT CSAIQTGEGEKLFF
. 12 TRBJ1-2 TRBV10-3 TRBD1 TGTGCCATCAGTGATCACAGGGGGGGCTACACCTTC CAISDHRGGYTF
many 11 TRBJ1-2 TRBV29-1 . TGCAGCGTTGATCTCGGGGATGGCTACACCTTC CSVDLGDGYTF
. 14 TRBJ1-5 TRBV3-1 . TGTGCCAGCAGCCCGACAACAGTGAATCAGCCCCAGCATTTT CASSPTTVNQPQHF
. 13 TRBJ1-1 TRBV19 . TGTGCCAGTAGTCCGAGCCAGGGTACTGAAGCTTTCTTT CASSPSQGTEAFF
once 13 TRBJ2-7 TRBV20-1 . TGCAGTGCTAGAGAGACCGAAACACTCGAGCAGTACTTC CSARETETLEQYF
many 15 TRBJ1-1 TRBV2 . TGTGCCAGCAGGGCAGACACCGACCTCGGCCCTGAAGCTTTCTTT CASRADTDLGPEAFF
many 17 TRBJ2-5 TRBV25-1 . TGTGCCAGCAGTAACTTGGGAGGGACAGGTGATCAAGAGACCCAGTACTTC CASSNLGGTGDQETQYF
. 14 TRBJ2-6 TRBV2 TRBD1 TGCGCCAGCAGCCAGGGGGTTGGGGCCAACGTCCTGACTTTC CASSQGVGANVLTF
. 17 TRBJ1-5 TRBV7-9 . TGTGCCAGCAGTGATAGTTACGCGGGAGACTACGAGCAGCCCCAGCATTTT CASSDSYAGDYEQPQHF
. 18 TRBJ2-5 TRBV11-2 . TGTGCCAGCAGCTTAGATTGGGCTAGCGGAGGGGGGCAAGGGACCCAGTACTTC CASSLDWASGGGQGTQYF
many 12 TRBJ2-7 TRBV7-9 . TGTGCCAGCAGCTACCAATCCTACGAGCAGTACTTC CASSYQSYEQYF
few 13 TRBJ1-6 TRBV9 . TGTGCCAGCAGTCCCCCGCACATGTCACCCCTCCACTTT CASSPPHMSPLHF
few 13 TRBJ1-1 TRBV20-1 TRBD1 TGCAGTGCTAGGATGGGACAGGGCACTGAAGCTTTCTTT CSARMGQGTEAFF
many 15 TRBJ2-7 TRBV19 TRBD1 TGTGCCAGTAGCTCCGGACAGGGCTTCTCCTACGAGCAGTACTTC CASSSGQGFSYEQYF
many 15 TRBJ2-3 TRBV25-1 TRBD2 TGTGCCAGCAGTGAATGGGGCGGGAGCAGAGGTACGCAGTATTTT CASSEWGGSRGTQYF
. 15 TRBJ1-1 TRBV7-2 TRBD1 TGTGCCAGCAGCTTAGGTGACAGGGTGGGCACTGAAGCTTTCTTT CASSLGDRVGTEAFF
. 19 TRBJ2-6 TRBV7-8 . TGTGCCAGCAGCTCCGAGCCCGACACGGTTGAGATCGGGGCCAACGTCCTGACTTTC CASSSEPDTVEIGANVLTF
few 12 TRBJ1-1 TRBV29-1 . TGCAGCGTAGTGGTCAGAGACACTGAAGCTTTCTTT CSVVVRDTEAFF
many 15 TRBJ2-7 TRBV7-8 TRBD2 TGTGCCAGCAGCTTAGGTATAGCGGGAGTAAACGAGCAGTACTTC CASSLGIAGVNEQYF